This T cell receptor (beta chain) was recorded in a study of Ad26.COV2.S vaccination and SARS-CoV-2 variants. The wider study: Once or twice, 56 days apart, Ad26.COV2.S was delivered intramuscularly.

J lost 2 bases, V lost 4 bases, and 2 bases had no gene match. Germline-derived CDR1 and CDR2 are LGHDT and YNNKEL (reference sequence). The length of the CDR3 is 14 residues. TCRdb's copy holds only in-frame clones and misses some; the assay was immunoSEQ multiplex PCR. In the table there are about 480,000 clones, 87% of which are singletons. Whole-study results and caveats: Following vaccination, spike-specific CD8+ and CD4+ T cell responses reportedly exhibited substantial breadth.

With regard to this clone: The target antigen is unknown.

This sample's treatment: over 15 received Ad26.COV2.S at low or high dose, single or two shots; a few received placebo; per-sample allocation not given. Specimens were obtained on day 63 following the first vaccine or placebo injection. Boston hosted the donor, who was an adult aged 18-55 years. Its platform was an Ad26 vector, and its expressed antigen was Wuhan-strain SARS-CoV-2 spike. The starting material was peripheral blood, obtained in a trial of Ad26.COV2.S vaccine versus placebo. The V and J genes are TRBV3-1 (or the pseudogene TRBV3-2) and TRBJ1-3; TRBD1 agrees at 7 bases. The TCR was taken from a person aged 18 to 65 who received the Ad26.COV2.S COVID-19 vaccine or a placebo. The CDR3 DNA is TGTGCCAGCAGCCTGACAGGGACTGGAAACACCATATATTTT. This codes for CASSLTGTGNTIYF.